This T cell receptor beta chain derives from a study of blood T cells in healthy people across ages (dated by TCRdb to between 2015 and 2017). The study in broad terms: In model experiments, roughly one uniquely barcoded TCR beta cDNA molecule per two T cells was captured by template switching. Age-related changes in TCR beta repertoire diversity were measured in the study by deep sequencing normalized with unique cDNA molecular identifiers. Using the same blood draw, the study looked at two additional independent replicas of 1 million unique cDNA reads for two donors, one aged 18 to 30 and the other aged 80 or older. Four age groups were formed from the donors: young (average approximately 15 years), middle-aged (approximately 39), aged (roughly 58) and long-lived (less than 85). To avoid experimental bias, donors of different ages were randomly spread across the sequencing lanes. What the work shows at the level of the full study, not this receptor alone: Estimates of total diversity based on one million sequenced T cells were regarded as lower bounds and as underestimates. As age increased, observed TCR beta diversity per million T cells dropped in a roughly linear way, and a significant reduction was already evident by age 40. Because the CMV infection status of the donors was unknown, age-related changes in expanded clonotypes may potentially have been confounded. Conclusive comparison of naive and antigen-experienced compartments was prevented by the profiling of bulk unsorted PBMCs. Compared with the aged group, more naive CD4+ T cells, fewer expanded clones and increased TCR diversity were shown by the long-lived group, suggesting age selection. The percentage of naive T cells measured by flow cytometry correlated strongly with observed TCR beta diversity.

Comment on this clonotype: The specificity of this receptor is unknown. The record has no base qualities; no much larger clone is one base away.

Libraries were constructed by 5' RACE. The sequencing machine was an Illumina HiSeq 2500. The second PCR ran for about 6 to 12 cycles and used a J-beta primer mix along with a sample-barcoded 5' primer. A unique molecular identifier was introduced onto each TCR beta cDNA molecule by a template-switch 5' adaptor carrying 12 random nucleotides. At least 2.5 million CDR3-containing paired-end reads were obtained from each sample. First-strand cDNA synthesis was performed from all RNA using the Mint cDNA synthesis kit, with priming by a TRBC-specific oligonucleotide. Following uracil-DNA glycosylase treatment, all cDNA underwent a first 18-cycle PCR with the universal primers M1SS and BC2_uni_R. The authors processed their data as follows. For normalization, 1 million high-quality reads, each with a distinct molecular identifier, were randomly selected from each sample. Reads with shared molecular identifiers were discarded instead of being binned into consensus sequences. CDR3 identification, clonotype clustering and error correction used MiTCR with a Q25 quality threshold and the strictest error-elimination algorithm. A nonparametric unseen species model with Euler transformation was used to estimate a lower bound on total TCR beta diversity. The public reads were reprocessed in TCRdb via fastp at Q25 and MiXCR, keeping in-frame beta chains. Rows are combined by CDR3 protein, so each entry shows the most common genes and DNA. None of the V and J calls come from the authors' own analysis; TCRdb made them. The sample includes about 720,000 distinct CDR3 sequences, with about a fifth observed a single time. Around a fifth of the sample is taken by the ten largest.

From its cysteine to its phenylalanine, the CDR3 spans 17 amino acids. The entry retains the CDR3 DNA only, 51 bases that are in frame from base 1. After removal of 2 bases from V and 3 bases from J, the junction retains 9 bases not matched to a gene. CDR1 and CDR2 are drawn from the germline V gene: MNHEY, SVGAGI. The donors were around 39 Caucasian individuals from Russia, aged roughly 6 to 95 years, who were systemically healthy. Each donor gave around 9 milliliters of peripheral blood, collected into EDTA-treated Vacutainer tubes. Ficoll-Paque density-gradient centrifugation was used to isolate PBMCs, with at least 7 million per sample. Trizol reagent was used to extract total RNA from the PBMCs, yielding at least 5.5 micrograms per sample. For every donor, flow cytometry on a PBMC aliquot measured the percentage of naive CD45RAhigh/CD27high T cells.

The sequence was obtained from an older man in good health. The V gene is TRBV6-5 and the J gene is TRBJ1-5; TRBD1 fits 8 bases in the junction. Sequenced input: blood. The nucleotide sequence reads TGTGCCAGCAGTTACAGGTTTACAGGGGGAGTCAATCAGCCCCAGCATTTT. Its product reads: CASSYRFTGGVNQPQHF.